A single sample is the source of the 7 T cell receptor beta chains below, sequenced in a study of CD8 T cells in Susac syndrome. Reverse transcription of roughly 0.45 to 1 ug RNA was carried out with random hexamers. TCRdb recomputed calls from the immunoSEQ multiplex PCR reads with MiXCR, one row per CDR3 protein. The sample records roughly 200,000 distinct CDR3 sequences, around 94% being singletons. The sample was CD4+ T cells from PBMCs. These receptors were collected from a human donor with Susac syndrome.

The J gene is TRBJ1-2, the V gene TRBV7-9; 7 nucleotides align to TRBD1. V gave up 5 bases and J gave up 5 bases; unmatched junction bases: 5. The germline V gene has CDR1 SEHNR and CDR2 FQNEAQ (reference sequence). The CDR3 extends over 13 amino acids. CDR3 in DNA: TGTGCCAGCAGCCCGACAGGGAGGTATGGCTACACCTTC. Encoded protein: CASSPTGRYGYTF.

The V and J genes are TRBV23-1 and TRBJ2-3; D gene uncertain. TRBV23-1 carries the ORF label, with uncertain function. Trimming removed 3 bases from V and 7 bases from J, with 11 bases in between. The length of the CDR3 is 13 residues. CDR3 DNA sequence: TGCGCCAGCAGTCAGCCTCCAGCGAATACGCAGTATTTT. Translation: CASSQPPANTQYF.

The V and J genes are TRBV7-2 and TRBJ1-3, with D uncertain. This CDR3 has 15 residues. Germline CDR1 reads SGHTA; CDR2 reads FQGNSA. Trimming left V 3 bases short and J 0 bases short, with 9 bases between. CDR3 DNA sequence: TGTGCCAGCAGCTTGAGTCCGAGCTCTGGAAACACCATATATTTT. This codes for CASSLSPSSGNTIYF.

Written as DNA, the CDR3 is TGCAGTGCTAGAGAAGGCCTCTACTACGAGCAGTACTTC. Translated, it gives CSAREGLYYEQYF. V usage is TRBV20-1 and J usage is TRBJ2-7, with D unclear. Germline lookup yields CDR1 DFQATT and CDR2 SNEGSKA (reference sequence). Trimming left V 0 bases short and J 3 bases short, with 9 bases between. The CDR3 runs to 13 residues.

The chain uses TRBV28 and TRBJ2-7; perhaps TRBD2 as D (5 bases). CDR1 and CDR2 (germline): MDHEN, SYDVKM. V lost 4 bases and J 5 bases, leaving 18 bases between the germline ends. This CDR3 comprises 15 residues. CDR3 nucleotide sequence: TGTGCCAGCAGTTCTATCGGACTGGTCAGGAACGAGCAGTACTTC. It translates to CASSSIGLVRNEQYF.

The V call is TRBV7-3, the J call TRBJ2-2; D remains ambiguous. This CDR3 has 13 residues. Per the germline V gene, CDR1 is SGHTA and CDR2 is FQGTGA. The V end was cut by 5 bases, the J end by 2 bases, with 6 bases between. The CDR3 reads CASSATNTGELFF. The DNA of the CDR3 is TGTGCCAGCAGCGCCACTAACACCGGGGAGCTGTTTTTT.

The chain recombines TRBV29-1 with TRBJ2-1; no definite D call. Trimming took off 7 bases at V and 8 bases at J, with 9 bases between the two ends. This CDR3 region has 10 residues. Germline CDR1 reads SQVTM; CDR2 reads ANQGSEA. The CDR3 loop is CSAGAYEQFF. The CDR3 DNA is TGCAGCGCAGGCGCTTATGAGCAGTTCTTC.